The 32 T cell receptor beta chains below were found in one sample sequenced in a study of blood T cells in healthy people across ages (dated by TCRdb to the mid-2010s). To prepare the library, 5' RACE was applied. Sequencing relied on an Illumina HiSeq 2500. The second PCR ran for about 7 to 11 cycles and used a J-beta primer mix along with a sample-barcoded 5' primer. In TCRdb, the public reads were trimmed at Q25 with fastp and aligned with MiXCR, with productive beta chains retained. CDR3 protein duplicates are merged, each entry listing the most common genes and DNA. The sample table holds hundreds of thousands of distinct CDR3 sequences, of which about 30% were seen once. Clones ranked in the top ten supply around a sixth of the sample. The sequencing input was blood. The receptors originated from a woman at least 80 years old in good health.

The CDR3 nucleotides read TGCGCCACCCGGGGGACAGGGACCTACGAGCAGTACTTC. This translates into CATRGTGTYEQYF. The rearrangement links TRBV4-1 to TRBJ2-7; 9 bases are shared with TRBD1. CDR3 length: 13 amino acids. Germline lookup yields CDR1 MGHRA and CDR2 YSYEKL. V lost 10 bases, J lost 2 bases, and 6 bases stayed unmatched.

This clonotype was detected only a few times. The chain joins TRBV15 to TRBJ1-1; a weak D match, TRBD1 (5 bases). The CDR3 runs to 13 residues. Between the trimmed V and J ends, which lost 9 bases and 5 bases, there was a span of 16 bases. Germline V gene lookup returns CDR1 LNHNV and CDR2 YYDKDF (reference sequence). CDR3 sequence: CATDGTGATEAFF. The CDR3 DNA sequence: TGTGCCACGGATGGGACCGGGGCGACTGAAGCTTTCTTT.

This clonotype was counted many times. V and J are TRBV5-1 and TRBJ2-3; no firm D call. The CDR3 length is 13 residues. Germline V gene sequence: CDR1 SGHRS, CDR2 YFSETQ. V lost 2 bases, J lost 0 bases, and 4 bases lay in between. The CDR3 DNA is TGCGCCAGCAGCTTTTCTAGCACAGATACGCAGTATTTT. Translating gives CASSFSSTDTQYF.

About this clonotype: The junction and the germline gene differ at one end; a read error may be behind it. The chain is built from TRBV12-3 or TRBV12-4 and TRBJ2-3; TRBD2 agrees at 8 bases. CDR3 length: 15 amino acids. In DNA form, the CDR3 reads TGTGCCAGCAGTTTTGCGGGGGGTAGAACAGATGCGCAGTATTTT. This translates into CASSFAGGRTDAQYF.

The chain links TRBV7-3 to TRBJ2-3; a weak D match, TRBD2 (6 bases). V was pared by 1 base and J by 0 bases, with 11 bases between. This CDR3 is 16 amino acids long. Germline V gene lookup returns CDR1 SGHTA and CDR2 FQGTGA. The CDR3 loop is CASSLMGGSSTDTQYF. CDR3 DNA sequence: TGTGCCAGCAGCTTAATGGGGGGTTCTAGCACAGATACGCAGTATTTT.

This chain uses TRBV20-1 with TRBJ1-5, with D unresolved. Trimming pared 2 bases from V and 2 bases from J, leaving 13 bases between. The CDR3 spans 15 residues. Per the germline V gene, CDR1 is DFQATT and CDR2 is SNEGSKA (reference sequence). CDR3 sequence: CSARRSASGNQPQHF. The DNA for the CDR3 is TGCAGTGCTAGACGAAGTGCGAGCGGCAATCAGCCCCAGCATTTT.

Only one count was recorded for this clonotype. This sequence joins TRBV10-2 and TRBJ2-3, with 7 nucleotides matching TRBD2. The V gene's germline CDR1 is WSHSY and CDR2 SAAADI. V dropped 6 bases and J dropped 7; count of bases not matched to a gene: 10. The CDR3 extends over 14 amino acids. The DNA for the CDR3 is TGCGCCAGCAGGGTTTCAGGGAGGGGAAATACGCAGTATTTT. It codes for CASRVSGRGNTQYF.

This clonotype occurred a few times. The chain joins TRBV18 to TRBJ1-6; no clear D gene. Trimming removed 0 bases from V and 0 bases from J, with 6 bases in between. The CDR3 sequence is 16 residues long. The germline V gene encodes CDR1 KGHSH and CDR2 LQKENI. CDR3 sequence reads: CASSPPSSSYNSPLHF. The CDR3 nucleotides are TGTGCCAGCTCACCACCGTCCAGCTCCTATAATTCACCCCTCCACTTT.

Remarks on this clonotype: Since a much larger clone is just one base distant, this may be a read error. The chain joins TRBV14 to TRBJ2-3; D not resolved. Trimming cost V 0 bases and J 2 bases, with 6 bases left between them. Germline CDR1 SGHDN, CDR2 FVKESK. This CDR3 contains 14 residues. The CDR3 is CASSQDCATDTQYF. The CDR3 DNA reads TGTGCCAGCAGCCAAGACTGCGCCACAGATACGCAGTATTTT. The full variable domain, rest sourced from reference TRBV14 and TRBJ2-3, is EAGVTQFPSHSVIEKGQTVTLRCDPISGHDNLYWYRRVMGKEIKFLLHFVKESKQDESGMPNNRFLAERTGGTYSTLKVQPAELEDSGVYFCASSQDCATDTQYFGPGTRLTVL.

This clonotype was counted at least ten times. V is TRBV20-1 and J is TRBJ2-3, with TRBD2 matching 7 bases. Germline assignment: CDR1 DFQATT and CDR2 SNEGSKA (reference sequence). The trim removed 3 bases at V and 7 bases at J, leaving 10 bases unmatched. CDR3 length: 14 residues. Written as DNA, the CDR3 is TGCAGTGCTAGGGTTCCCGCGGGGGTAAATACGCAGTATTTT. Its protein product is CSARVPAGVNTQYF.

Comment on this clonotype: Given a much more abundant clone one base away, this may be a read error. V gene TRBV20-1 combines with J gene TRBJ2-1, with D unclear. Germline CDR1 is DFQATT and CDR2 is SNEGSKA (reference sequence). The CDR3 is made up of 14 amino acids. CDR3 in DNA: TGCAGTGCTAGTTACATCGGTTATTACAATGGGCAGTTCTTC. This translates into CSASYIGYYNGQFF.

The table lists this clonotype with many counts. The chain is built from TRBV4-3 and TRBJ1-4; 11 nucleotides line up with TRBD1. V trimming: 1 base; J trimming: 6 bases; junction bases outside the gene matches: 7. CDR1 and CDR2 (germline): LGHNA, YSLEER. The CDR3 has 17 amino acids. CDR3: CASSQAVGTGGDEKLFF. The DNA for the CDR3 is TGCGCCAGCAGCCAAGCCGTCGGGACAGGGGGAGATGAAAAACTGTTTTTT.

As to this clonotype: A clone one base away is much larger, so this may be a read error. CDR3 nucleotides: TGTGCCAGCAGCGTAGGCGCCAATGACCTTGAGACCCAGTACTTC. This gives the protein CASSVGANDLETQYF. The chain employs TRBV9 and TRBJ2-5; no firm D call. The V end lost 0 bases, the J end lost 5 bases, and 14 bases lay between the germline ends. The CDR3 has 15 residues. Germline V gene data show CDR1 as SGDLS and CDR2 as YYNGEE. Full variable domain (missing parts from reference TRBV9 and TRBJ2-5): DSGVTQTPKHLITATGQRVTLRCSPRSGDLSVYWYQQSLDQGLQFLIQYYNGEERAKGNILERFSAQQFPDLHSELNLSSLELGDSALYFCASSVGANDLETQYFGPGTRLLVL.

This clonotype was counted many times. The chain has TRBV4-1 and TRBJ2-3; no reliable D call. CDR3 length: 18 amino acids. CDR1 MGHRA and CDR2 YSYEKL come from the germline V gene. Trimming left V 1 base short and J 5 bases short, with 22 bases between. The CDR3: CASSQGLGPMGPGDTQYF. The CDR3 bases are TGCGCCAGCAGCCAAGGATTAGGTCCGATGGGCCCGGGAGATACGCAGTATTTT.

The CDR3 nucleotides are TGTGCCAGCAGTGTTGGCAGGGGGCAGTTTTATGGCTACACCTTC. The encoded protein is CASSVGRGQFYGYTF. The chain carries TRBV2 and TRBJ1-2; 8 bases match TRBD1. Losses at the gene ends were 4 bases for V and 5 bases for J; bases not matched to a gene: 9. The CDR3 extends over 15 amino acids. Germline V CDR1 and CDR2: SNHLY, FYNNEI.

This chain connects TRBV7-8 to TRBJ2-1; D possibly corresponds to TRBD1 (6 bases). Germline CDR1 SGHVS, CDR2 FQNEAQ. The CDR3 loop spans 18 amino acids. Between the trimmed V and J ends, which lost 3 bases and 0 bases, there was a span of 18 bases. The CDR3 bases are TGTGCCAGCAGCTTGAGAACAGGGCCCTACAGCTCCTACAATGAGCAGTTCTTC. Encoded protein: CASSLRTGPYSSYNEQFF.

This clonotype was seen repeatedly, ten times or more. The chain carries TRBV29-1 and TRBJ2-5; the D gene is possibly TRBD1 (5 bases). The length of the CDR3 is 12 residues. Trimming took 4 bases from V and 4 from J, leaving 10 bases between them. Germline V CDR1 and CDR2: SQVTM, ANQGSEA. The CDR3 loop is CSVAAGIETQYF. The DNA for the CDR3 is TGCAGCGTTGCGGCAGGGATAGAGACCCAGTACTTC.

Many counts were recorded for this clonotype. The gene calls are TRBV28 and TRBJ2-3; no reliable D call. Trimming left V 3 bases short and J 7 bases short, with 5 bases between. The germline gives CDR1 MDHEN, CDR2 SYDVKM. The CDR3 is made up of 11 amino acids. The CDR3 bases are TGTGCCAGCAGTTTCTCCAATACGCAGTATTTT. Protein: CASSFSNTQYF.

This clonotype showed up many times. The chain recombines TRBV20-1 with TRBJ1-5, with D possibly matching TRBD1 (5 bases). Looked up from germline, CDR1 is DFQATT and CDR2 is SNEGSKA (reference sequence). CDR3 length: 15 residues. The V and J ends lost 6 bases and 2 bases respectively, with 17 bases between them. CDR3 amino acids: CSAGGDPGGNQPQHF. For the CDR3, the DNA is TGCAGTGCCGGGGGGGACCCCGGTGGCAATCAGCCCCAGCATTTT.

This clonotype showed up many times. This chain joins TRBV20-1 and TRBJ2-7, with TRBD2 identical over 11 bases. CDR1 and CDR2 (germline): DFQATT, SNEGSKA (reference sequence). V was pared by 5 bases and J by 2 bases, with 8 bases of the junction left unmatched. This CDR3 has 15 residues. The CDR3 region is CSASSGGPDTYEQYF. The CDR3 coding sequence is TGCAGTGCTTCTAGCGGGGGGCCGGATACCTACGAGCAGTACTTC.

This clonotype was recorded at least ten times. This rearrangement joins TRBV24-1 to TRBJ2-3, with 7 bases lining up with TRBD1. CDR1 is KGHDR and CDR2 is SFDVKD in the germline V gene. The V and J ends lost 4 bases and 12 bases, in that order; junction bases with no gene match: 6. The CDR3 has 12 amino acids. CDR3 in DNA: TGTGCCACCAGTGACGGGACAGCTCGTCAGTATTTT. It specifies CATSDGTARQYF.

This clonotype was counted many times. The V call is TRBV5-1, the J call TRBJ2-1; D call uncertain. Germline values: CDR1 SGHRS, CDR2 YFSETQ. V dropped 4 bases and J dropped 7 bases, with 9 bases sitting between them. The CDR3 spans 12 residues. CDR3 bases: TGCGCCAGCAGCCCAGCGCGGAATGAGCAGTTCTTC. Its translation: CASSPARNEQFF. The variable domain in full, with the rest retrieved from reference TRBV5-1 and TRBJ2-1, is KAGVTQTPRYLIKTRGQQVTLSCSPISGHRSVSWYQQTPGQGLQFLFEYFSETQRNKGNFPGRFSGRQFSNSRSEMNVSTLELGDSALYLCASSPARNEQFFGPGTRLTVL.

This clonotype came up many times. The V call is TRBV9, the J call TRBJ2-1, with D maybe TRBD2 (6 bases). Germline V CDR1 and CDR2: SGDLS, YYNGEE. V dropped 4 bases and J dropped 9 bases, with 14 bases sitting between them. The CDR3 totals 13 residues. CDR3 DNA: TGTGCCAGCAGCCCTCGAGTCGGGGGTGAGCAGTTCTTC. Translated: CASSPRVGGEQFF.

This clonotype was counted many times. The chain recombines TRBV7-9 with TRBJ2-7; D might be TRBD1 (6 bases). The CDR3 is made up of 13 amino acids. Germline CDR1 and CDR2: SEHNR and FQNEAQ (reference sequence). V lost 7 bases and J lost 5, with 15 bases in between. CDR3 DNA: TGTGCCAGCACCAACAGGGATAGGAACGAGCAGTACTTC. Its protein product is CASTNRDRNEQYF.

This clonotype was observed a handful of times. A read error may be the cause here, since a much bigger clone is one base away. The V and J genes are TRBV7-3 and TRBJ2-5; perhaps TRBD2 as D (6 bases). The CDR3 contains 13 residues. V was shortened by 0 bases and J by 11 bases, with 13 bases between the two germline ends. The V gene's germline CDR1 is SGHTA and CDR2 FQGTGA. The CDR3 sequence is CASSLTRGNEQYF. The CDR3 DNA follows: TGTGCCAGCAGCTTAACGCGGGGCAATGAGCAGTACTTC.

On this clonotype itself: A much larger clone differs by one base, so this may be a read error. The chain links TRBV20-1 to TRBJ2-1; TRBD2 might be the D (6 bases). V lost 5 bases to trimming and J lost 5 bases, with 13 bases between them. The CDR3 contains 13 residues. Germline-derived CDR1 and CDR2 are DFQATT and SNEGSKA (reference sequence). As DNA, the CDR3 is TGCAGTGCTCGCTGGAGGGCGGACAATGAGCAGTTCTTC. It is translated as CSARWRADNEQFF.

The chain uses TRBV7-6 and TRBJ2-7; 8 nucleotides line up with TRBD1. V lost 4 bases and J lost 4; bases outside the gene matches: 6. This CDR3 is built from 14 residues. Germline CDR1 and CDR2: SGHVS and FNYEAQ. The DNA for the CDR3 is TGTGCCAGCAGCTCAAACAGGGGGGCGTACGAGCAGTACTTC. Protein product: CASSSNRGAYEQYF. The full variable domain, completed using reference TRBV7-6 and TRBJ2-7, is GAGVSQSPRYKVTKRGQDVALRCDPISGHVSLYWYRQALGQGPEFLTYFNYEAQQDKSGLPNDRFSAERPEGSISTLTIQRTEQRDSAMYRCASSSNRGAYEQYFGPGTRLTVT.

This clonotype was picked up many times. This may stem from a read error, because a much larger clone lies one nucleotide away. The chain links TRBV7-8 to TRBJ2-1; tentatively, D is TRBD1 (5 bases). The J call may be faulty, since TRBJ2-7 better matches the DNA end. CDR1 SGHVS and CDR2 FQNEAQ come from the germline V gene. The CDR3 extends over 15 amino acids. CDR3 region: CASSSMRTSYNEQYF. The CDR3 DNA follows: TGTGCCAGCAGCTCAATGAGGACATCCTACAATGAGCAGTACTTC.

The CDR3 spells CSVEEWESDYNEQFF. CDR3 nucleotide sequence: TGCAGCGTTGAAGAGTGGGAGTCGGACTACAATGAGCAGTTCTTC. The chain recombines TRBV29-1 with TRBJ2-1; TRBD2 might be the D (5 bases). The germline V and J ends were trimmed by 0 bases and 3 bases, with 12 bases remaining between them. This CDR3 has 15 amino acids. Germline V lookup: CDR1 SQVTM, CDR2 ANQGSEA.

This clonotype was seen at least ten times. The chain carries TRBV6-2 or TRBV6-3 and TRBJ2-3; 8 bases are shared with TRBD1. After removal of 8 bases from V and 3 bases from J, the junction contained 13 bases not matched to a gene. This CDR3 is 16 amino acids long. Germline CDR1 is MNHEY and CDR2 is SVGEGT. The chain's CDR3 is CASATRTGSVTDTQYF. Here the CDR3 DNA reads TGTGCCAGCGCCACCAGGACAGGGAGTGTGACAGATACGCAGTATTTT.

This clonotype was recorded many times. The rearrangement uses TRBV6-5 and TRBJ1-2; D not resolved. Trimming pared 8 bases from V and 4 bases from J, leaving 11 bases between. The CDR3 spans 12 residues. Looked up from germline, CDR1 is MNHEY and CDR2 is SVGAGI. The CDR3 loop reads CASRRVGYGYTF. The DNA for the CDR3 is TGTGCCAGCCGGAGGGTCGGCTATGGCTACACCTTC.

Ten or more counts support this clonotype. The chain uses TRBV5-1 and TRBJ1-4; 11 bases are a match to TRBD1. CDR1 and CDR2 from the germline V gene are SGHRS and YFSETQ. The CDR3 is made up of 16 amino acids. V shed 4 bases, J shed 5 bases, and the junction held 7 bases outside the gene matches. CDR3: CASSRGQGARNEKLFF. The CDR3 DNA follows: TGCGCCAGCAGCCGAGGACAGGGGGCCCGCAATGAAAAACTGTTTTTT.